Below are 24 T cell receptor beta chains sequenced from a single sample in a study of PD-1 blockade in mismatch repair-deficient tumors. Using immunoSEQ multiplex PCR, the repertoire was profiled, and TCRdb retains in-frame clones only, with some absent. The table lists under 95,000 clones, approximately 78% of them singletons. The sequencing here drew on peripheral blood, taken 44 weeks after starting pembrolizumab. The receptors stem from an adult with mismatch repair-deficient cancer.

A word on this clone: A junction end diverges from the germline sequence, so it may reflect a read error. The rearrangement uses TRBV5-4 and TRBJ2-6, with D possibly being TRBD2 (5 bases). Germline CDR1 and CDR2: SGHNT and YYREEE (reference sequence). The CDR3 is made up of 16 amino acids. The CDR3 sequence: CASSQDAGSGANVLTF. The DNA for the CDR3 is TGCGCCAGCAGCCAAGATGCGGGCTCTGGGGCCAACGTCCTGACTTTC. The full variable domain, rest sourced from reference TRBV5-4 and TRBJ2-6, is ETGVTQSPTHLIKTRGQQVTLRCSSQSGHNTVSWYQQALGQGPQFIFQYYREEENGRGNFPPRFSGLQFPNYSSELNVNALELDDSALYLCASSQDAGSGANVLTFGAGSRLTVL.

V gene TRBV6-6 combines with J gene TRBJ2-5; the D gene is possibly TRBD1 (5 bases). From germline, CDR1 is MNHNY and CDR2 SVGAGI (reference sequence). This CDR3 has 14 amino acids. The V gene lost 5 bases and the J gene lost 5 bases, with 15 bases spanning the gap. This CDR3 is CASSTSGLQETQYF. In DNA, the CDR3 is TGTGCCAGCAGTACCTCAGGGTTACAGGAGACCCAGTACTTC.

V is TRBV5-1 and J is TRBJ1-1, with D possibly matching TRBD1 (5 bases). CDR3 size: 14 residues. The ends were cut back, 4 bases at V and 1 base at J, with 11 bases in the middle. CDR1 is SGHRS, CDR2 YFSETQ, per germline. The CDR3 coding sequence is TGCGCCAGCAGCCCGGACACAGGGAACACTGAAGCTTTCTTT. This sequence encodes CASSPDTGNTEAFF.

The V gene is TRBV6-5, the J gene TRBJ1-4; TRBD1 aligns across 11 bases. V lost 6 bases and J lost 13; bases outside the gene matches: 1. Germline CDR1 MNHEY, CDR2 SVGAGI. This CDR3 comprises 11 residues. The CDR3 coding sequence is TGTGCCAGCAGGGACAGGGGGCTACTGTTTTTT. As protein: CASRDRGLLFF.

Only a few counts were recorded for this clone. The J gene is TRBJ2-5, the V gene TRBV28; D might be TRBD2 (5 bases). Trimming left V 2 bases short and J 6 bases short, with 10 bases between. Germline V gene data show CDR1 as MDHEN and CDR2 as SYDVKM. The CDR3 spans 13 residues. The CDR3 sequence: CASSLEGVKTQYF. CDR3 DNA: TGTGCCAGCAGTTTAGAGGGAGTGAAGACCCAGTACTTC.

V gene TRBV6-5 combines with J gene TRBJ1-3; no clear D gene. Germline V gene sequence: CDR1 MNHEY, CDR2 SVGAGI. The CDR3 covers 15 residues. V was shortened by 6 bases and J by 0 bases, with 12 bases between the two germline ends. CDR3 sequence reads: CASRSAGYSGNTIYF. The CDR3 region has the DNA TGTGCCAGCAGATCCGCCGGTTACTCTGGAAACACCATATATTTT.

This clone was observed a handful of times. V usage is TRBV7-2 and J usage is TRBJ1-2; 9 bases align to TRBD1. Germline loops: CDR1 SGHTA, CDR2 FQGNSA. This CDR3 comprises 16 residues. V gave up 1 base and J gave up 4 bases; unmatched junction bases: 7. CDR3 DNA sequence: TGTGCCAGCAGCTTAGGTCCGGGACAGGGCTCCTATGGCTACACCTTC. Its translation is CASSLGPGQGSYGYTF. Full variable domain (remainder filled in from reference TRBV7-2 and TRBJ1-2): GAGVSQSPSNKVTEKGKDVELRCDPISGHTALYWYRQSLGQGLEFLIYFQGNSAPDKSGLPSDRFSAERTGGSVSTLTIQRTQQEDSAVYLCASSLGPGQGSYGYTFGSGTRLTVV.

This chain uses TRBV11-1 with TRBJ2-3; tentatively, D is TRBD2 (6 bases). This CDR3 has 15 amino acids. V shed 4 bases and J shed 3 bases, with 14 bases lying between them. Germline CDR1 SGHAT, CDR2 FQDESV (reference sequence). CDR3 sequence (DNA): TGTGCCAGCAGCTGGAGGGGCTATGCGACAGATACGCAGTATTTT. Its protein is CASSWRGYATDTQYF.

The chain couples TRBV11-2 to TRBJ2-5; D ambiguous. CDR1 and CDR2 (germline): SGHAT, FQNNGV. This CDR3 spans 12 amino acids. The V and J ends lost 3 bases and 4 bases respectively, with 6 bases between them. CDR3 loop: CASSFSRETQYF. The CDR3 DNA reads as TGTGCCAGCAGCTTTTCTAGAGAGACCCAGTACTTC.

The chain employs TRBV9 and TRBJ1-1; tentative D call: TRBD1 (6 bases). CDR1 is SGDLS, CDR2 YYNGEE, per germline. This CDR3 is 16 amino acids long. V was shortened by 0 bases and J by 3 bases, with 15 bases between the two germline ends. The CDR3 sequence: CASSVVDAGADTEAFF. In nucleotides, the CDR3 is TGTGCCAGCAGCGTAGTGGATGCAGGGGCGGACACTGAAGCTTTCTTT.

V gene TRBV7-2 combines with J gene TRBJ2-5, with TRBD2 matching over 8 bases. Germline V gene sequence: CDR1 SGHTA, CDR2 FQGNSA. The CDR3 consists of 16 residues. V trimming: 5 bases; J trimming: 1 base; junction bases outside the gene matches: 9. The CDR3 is CASSRGGLAGQETQYF. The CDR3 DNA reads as TGTGCCAGCAGCCGGGGCGGCCTAGCGGGCCAAGAGACCCAGTACTTC.

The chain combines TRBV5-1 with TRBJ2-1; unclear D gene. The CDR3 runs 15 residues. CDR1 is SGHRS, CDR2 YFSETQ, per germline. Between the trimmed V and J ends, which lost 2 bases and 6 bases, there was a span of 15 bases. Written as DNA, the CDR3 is TGCGCCAGCAGCTTTTTAGAGGAGACTGTCAATGAGCAGTTCTTC. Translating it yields CASSFLEETVNEQFF.

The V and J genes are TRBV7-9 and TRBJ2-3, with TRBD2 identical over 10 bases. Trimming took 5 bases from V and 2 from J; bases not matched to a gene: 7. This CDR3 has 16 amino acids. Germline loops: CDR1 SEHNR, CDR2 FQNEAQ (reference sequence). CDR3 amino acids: CASSQLAGPHTDTQYF. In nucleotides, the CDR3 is TGTGCCAGCAGCCAACTAGCGGGGCCCCACACAGATACGCAGTATTTT. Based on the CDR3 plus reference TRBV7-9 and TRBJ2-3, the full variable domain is DTGVSQNPRHKITKRGQNVTFRCDPISEHNRLYWYRQTLGQGPEFLTYFQNEAQLEKSRLLSDRFSAERPKGSFSTLEIQRTEQGDSAMYLCASSQLAGPHTDTQYFGPGTRLTVL.

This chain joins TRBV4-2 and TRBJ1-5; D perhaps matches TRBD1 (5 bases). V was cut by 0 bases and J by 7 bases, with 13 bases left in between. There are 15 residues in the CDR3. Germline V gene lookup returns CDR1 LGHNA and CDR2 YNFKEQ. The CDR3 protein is CASSQELRVVQPQHF. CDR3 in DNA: TGTGCCAGCAGCCAAGAACTCAGGGTCGTCCAGCCCCAGCATTTT.

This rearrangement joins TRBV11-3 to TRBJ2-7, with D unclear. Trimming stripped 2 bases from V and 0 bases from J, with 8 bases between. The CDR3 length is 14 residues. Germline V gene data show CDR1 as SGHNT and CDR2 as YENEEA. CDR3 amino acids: CASSLKASSYEQYF. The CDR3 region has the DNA TGTGCCAGCAGCTTAAAGGCGAGCTCCTACGAGCAGTACTTC.

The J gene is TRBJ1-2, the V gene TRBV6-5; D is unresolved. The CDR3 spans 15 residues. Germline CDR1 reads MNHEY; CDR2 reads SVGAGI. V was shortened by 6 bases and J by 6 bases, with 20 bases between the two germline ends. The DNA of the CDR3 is TGTGCCAGCAGGGACGGGTTTAATTCGAGGAATGGCTACACCTTC. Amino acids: CASRDGFNSRNGYTF.

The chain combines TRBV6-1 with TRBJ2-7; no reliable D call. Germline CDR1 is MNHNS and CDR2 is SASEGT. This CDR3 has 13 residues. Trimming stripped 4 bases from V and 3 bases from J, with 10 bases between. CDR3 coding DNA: TGTGCCAGCAGTGGGCGGAACGACTACGAGCAGTACTTC. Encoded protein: CASSGRNDYEQYF.

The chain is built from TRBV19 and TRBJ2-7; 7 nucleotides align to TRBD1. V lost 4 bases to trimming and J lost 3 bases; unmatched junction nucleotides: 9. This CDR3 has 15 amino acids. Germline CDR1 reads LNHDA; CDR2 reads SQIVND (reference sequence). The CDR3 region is CASSSRTGESYEQYF. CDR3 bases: TGTGCCAGTAGTAGCCGTACAGGGGAGAGCTACGAGCAGTACTTC.

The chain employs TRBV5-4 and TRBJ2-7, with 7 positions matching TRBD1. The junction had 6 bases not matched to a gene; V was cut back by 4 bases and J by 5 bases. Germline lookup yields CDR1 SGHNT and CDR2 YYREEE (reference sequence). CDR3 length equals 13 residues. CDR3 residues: CASSRDRGDEQYF. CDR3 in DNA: TGTGCCAGCAGCCGGGACAGAGGAGACGAGCAGTACTTC.

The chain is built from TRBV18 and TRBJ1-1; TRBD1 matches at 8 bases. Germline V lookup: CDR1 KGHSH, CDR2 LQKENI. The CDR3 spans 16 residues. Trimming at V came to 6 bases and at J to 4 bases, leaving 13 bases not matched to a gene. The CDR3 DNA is TGTGCCAGCTCTCAATACTCAACAGGGGGGGTCACTGAAGCTTTCTTT. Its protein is CASSQYSTGGVTEAFF.

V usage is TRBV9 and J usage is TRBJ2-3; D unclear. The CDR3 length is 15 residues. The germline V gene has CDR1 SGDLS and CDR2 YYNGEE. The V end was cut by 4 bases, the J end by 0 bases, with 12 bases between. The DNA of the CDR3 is TGTGCCAGCAGCAAAAGCGTTCCTAGCACAGATACGCAGTATTTT. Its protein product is CASSKSVPSTDTQYF.

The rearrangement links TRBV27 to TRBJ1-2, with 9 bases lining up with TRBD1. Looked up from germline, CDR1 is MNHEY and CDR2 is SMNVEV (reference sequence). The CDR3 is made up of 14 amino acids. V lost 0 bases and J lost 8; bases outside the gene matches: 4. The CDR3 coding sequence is TGTGCCAGCAGTTTATCTCGGGACAGGGCGGGCTACACCTTC. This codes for CASSLSRDRAGYTF.

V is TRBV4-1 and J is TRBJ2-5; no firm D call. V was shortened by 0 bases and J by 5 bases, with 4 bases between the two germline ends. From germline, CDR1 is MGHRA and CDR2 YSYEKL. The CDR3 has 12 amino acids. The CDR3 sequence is CASSQDSETQYF. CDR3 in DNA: TGCGCCAGCAGCCAAGATTCCGAGACCCAGTACTTC.

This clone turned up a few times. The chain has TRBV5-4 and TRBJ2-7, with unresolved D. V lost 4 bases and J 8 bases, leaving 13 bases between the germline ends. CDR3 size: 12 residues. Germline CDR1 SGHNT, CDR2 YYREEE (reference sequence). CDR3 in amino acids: CASSNNSEKQYF. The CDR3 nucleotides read TGTGCCAGCAGCAACAACAGCGAGAAGCAGTACTTC.